What follows describes a single T cell receptor (beta chain). CDR1 and CDR2 from the germline V gene are MNHEY and SMNVEV (reference sequence). The CDR3 has 16 amino acids. Trimming removed 4 bases from V and 0 bases from J; junction bases left unmatched: 6. This entry belongs to a study of T cell responses to AZD1222 COVID-19 vaccine. Assay used: immunoSEQ multiplex PCR; TCRdb lists only in-frame clones, some missing. Of under 50,000 clones in the sample, about 80% were seen once. This sequence originates from an adult who received the MenACWY meningococcal vaccine as a control. The chain links TRBV27 to TRBJ2-4, with 7 bases fitting TRBD1. Material: peripheral blood, obtained 28 days after the second dose of the MenACWY control vaccine. The CDR3 is CASSSDREVAKNIQYF. The CDR3 region has the DNA TGTGCCAGCAGTTCAGACAGGGAAGTAGCCAAAAACATTCAGTACTTC.